This T cell receptor beta chain comes out of a study of blood T cell repertoires in COVID-19. On the study more broadly: Spain, Italy and the United States supplied samples that represented acute and convalescent COVID-19. The cDNA or gDNA used as material had been derived from T cells, B-cell-depleted T cells, or PBMCs.

This clone came up once. From germline, CDR1 is SGHRS and CDR2 YFSETQ. This CDR3 is 15 amino acids long. V lost 2 bases and J 3 bases, leaving 13 bases between the germline ends. Per the authors' pipeline: Reference gene primer amplification yielded estimated nucleated cell counts. Only in-frame clones appear in the TCRdb table, and some are missing; sequencing was by immunoSEQ multiplex PCR. From that table come the V and J calls and clone size; the DNA was used to work out D and trimming. The sample yields around 110,000 clones, about 70% seen once. V usage is TRBV5-1 and J usage is TRBJ2-3, with a weak D call TRBD1 (6 bases). The specimen was peripheral blood. The clonotype originates from a human donor with acute or convalescent COVID-19. The donor label of this sample is uncertain. CDR3 sequence: CASSFRGSGTDTQYF. Here the CDR3 DNA reads TGCGCCAGCAGCTTTAGGGGGTCGGGGACAGATACGCAGTATTTT.